This T cell receptor (beta chain) was captured by sequencing in a study of OX40 agonist ivuxolimab in advanced cancers. Findings and caveats of the study: Several nonresponders also turned out to have low normalized T-cell clonal expansion. CD4+ and CD8+ blood T cells expanded clonally by week 6 at 0.1 to 3.0 mg/kg.

This clone rates as medium-sized. The target antigen is unknown. V lost 6 bases to trimming and J lost 9 bases; unmatched junction nucleotides: 10. The germline gives CDR1 SGDLS, CDR2 YYNGEE. The CDR3 loop spans 13 amino acids. The repertoire was sequenced with immunoSEQ multiplex PCR; TCRdb's copy has only in-frame clones and lacks some. The table includes about 47,000 clones, about four fifths detected once. The V and J genes are TRBV9 and TRBJ1-1, with 8 bases lining up with TRBD1. The specimen was CD4+ or CD8+ T cells sorted from blood, collected in a trial of the OX40 agonist ivuxolimab. The receptor's source is an adult with an advanced solid tumor such as melanoma, head and neck, liver or kidney cancer. For the CDR3, the DNA is TGTGCCAGCACCGGTACCGGGACAGGAAAAGCTTTCTTT. Translated, it gives CASTGTGTGKAFF.